The clone carrying this T cell receptor (beta chain) was detected only a few times. Purified naive CD4+ T cells were depleted of CD25+ Tregs. The germline V gene has CDR1 SGHTA and CDR2 FQGNSA. The V segment lost 5 bases and the J segment 4 bases; nucleotides outside the gene matches: 11. The CDR3 runs 16 residues. MiXCR was run by TCRdb on the 5' RACE reads, yielding one entry per CDR3 protein. This table holds nearly 55,000 distinct CDR3 sequences, over 20% found once. The rearrangement uses TRBV7-2 and TRBJ2-7, with TRBD2 matching over 10 bases. The sequence derives from a female donor with breast cancer. Sequenced sample: tumor-infiltrating naive CD4+ T cells sorted from the breast tumor. The subset is: naive CD4+ T cells, CD4+CD45RA+CD25-. The CDR3 region has the DNA TGTGCCAGCAGCGCGCGCGCTAGCGGGAGTTGGTACGAGCAGTACTTC. Translating gives CASSARASGSWYEQYF.